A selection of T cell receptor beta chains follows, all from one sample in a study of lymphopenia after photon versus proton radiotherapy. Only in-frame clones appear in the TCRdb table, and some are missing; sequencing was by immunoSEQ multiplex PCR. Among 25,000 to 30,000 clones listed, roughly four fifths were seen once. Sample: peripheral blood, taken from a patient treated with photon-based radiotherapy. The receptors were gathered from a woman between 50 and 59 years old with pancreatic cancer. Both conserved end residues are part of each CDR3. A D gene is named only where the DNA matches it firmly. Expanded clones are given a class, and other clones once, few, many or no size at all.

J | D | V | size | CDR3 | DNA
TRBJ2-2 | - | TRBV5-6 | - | CASTLESRGNTGELFF | TGTGCCAGCACCCTAGAATCTCGGGGGAACACCGGGGAGCTGTTTTTT
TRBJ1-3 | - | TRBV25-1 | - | CASSGEGNTIYF | TGTGCCAGCAGTGGTGAGGGAAACACCATATATTTT
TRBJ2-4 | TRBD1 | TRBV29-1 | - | CSVDRGQGSGKNIQYF | TGCAGCGTCGACAGGGGGCAAGGTTCGGGCAAAAACATTCAGTACTTC
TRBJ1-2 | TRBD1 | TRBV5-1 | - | CASSLGRDRGIHEGYTF | TGCGCCAGCAGCCTTGGCCGGGACAGGGGAATCCATGAGGGCTACACCTTC
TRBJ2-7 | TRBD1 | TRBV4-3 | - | CASSQGDRLSSYEQYF | TGCGCCAGCAGCCAAGGGGACAGGCTGAGCTCCTACGAGCAGTACTTC
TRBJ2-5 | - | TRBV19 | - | CASSIERRQETQYF | TGTGCCAGTAGTATAGAGCGCCGACAAGAGACCCAGTACTTC
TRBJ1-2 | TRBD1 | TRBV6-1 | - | CASRKTGFGGYTF | TGTGCCAGCAGGAAGACAGGGTTTGGTGGCTACACCTTC
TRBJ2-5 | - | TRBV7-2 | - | CASSSPMGVGETQYF | TGTGCCAGCAGCTCCCCCATGGGGGTCGGAGAGACCCAGTACTTC
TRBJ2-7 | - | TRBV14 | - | CASSQEWGHEQYF | TGTGCCAGCAGCCAAGAATGGGGTCACGAGCAGTACTTC
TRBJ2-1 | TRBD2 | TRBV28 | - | CASSFFRDYYNEQFF | TGTGCCAGCAGTTTTTTCCGGGACTACTACAATGAGCAGTTCTTC
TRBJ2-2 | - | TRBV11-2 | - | CASTPGGLNTGELFF | TGTGCCAGCACCCCAGGGGGGCTTAACACCGGGGAGCTGTTTTTT
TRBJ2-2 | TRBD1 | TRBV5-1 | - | CASSSWTGGPTGELFF | TGCGCCAGCAGCTCTTGGACAGGGGGCCCCACCGGGGAGCTGTTTTTT
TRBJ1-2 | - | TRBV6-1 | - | CAIYHTADYGYTF | TGTGCCATCTATCATACTGCCGACTATGGCTACACCTTC
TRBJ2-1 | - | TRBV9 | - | CASSAGNHNEQFF | TGTGCCAGCAGCGCAGGGAACCACAATGAGCAGTTCTTC
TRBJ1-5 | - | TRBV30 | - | CAWSVGHGNQPQHF | TGTGCCTGGAGTGTGGGGCACGGCAATCAGCCCCAGCATTTT
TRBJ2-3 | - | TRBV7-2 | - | CATWGLTDTQYF | TGTGCCACCTGGGGCCTTACAGATACGCAGTATTTT
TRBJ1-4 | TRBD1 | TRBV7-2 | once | CASSPGQYQTNEKLFF | TGTGCCAGCAGCCCGGGACAGTACCAGACTAATGAAAAACTGTTTTTT
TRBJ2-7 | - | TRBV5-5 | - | CASSFQGITYEQYF | TGTGCCAGCAGCTTCCAGGGAATCACCTACGAGCAGTACTTC
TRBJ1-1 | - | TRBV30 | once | CAWSPPRRLAFF | TGTGCCTGGAGCCCCCCCCGACGGTTAGCTTTCTTT
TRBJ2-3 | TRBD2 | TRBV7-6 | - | CASSPGTSGPNTQYF | TGTGCCAGCAGCCCCGGGACTAGCGGGCCGAATACGCAGTATTTT
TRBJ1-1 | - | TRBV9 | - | CASSAVERGRDTEAFF | TGTGCCAGCAGCGCCGTAGAGAGGGGGAGGGACACTGAAGCTTTCTTT
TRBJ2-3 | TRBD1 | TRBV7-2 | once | CASSLIGQGLSADTQYF | TGTGCCAGCAGCTTAATCGGACAGGGGCTTAGTGCAGATACGCAGTATTTT
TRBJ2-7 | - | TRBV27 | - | CASSTRQGWTRSHEQYF | TGTGCCAGCAGTACGCGACAGGGTTGGACTAGGTCCCACGAGCAGTACTTC
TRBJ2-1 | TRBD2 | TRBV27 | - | CASSSQTSGSYNEQFF | TGTGCCAGCAGTTCCCAGACTAGCGGATCATACAATGAGCAGTTCTTC
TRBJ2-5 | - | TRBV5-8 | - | CASSTRVEGVETQYF | TGTGCCAGCAGTACCCGGGTAGAGGGGGTAGAGACCCAGTACTTC
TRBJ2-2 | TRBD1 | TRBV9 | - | CASSVRGRGGELFF | TGTGCCAGCAGCGTCAGGGGGAGAGGCGGGGAGCTGTTTTTT